This TCR beta chain was recorded in a study of post-analysis software for immune sequencing data. As for the study in general: Recorded subtypes: relapsing-remitting, secondary progressive, progressive-relapsing; some patients unannotated. Regarding the study as a whole: Roughly five TRBV segments appeared more often in patients than in controls, and TRBV5-6, TRBV5-1 and TRBV20-1 were among these. When the samples were clustered directly with F measure, those that had been prepared in the same batch showed strong co-clustering.

The length of the CDR3 is 14 residues. Germline loops: CDR1 DFQATT, CDR2 SNEGSKA (reference sequence). Unmatched junction bases numbered 7, after V lost 5 bases and J lost 3 bases. The library was made from cDNA and included unique molecular identifiers. Each sample of roughly 0.85 to 11 million input T cells yielded roughly 500,000 cDNA molecules, so each molecule approximated one T cell. TCRdb analysed the PCR reads with MiXCR anew, one entry per CDR3 protein. The repertoire holds about 170,000 distinct CDR3 sequences, with around 28% as singletons. This clonotype was seen a few times. Its antigen is unidentified.

The chain recombines TRBV20-1 with TRBJ2-1, with 7 bases aligning to TRBD2. This receptor was identified in a girl aged 5-17 years with multiple sclerosis. Sequencing was performed on blood. CDR3 sequence: CSARTQRDYNEQFF. In nucleotides, the CDR3 is TGCAGTGCTCGTACCCAGCGGGACTACAATGAGCAGTTCTTC.